This T cell receptor (beta chain) originates from a study of cytomegalovirus exposure and HLA in healthy donors. As to this clone: Its antigen is as yet unknown.

Study-wide points: In the analysis, some V segments, TRBV6-2 and TRBV6-3 included, were excluded as indistinguishable. The study flagged 150 to 200 TCR beta chains as cytomegalovirus-associated. The productive fraction for most TCR beta V segments was about 87% or about 30% in an earlier analysis. Analyzed later, most CMV-associated TCR beta chains appeared HLA-restricted.

In the PCR, 60 Vbeta and 13 Jbeta primers were used. Repertoires were generated with immunoSEQ multiplex PCR, while TCRdb's copy carries only in-frame clones and drops some. The profile shows fewer than 250,000 clones, just under 75% of them singletons. The CDR3 is 13 amino acids. The germline V and J ends were trimmed by 3 bases and 6 bases, with 15 bases remaining between them. The germline gives CDR1 GTSNPN, CDR2 SVGIG (reference sequence). This clonotype was obtained from a man aged 25-45 years in good health and CMV-seropositive. The chain couples TRBV30 to TRBJ2-7; weak D call: TRBD2 (5 bases). Sequencing was done on a sample of PBMCs. The CDR3 bases are TGTGCCTGGAGCCGGACGGGGTACTCCGAGCAGTACTTC. Residues: CAWSRTGYSEQYF.